At least ten counts were recorded for the clone carrying this T cell receptor (beta chain). Its antigen is not identified. These data come from a study of regulatory T cells in long-lasting Graves disease. Study-wide findings and caveats: The study found TRBV28, TRBJ1-2 and TRBJ2-5 favored in persistent disease.

Construction of TCR beta libraries relied on iRepertoire HTBI primers and on Arm-PCR targeting CDR3 regions. TCRdb recomputed calls from the multiplex PCR reads with MiXCR, one row per CDR3 protein. The data hold roughly 430,000 distinct CDR3 sequences, with under 25% observed a single time. Indicated time point: persistent/refractory GD, antithyroid drugs over 5 years with positive TRAb. TCR sequences were obtained from RNA taken from PBMCs. Guidelines of the American Thyroid Association were used to diagnose Graves' disease. The V and J ends lost 5 bases and 2 bases, in that order; junction bases with no gene match: 3. The CDR3 is 13 residues long. Germline-derived CDR1 and CDR2 are MNHNS and SASEGT.

The rearrangement joins TRBV6-1 to TRBJ2-7, with TRBD1 identical over 7 bases. The specimen comprised peripheral blood mononuclear cells (PBMCs), sampled when the disease was refractory, from a patient treated with antithyroid drugs. The receptor comes from a female donor with Graves disease. The DNA for the CDR3 is TGTGCCAGCAGTAAGGGGACAGCCTACGAGCAGTACTTC. Residues: CASSKGTAYEQYF.